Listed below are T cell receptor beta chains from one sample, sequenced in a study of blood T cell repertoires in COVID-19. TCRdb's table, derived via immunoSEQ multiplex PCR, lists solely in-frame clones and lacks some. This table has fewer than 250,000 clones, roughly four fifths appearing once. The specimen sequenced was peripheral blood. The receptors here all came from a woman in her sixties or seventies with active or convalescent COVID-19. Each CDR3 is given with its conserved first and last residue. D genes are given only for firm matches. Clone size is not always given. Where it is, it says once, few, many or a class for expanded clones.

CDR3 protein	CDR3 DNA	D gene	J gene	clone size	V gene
CASSQPRQGVGYGYTF	TGCGCCAGCAGCCAACCACGACAGGGGGTAGGCTATGGCTACACCTTC	TRBD1	TRBJ1-2	.	TRBV4-1
CASSWSLNTQYF	TGTGCCAGCAGCTGGAGTTTGAATACGCAGTATTTT	.	TRBJ2-3	.	TRBV11-2
CASSPGQLGSDTIYF	TGTGCCAGCAGCCCAGGACAGCTCGGGTCGGACACCATATATTTT	.	TRBJ1-3	many	TRBV4-2
CASSLGLRDGAEQYF	TGTGCCAGCAGCTTAGGCCTCCGCGATGGGGCGGAGCAGTACTTC	.	TRBJ2-7	.	TRBV13
CASSTTGTSDEQFF	TGTGCCAGCAGCACAACCGGGACTAGCGATGAGCAGTTCTTC	TRBD2	TRBJ2-1	.	TRBV7-3
CASSNQESSGNTIYF	TGTGCCAGCAGCAATCAGGAAAGCTCTGGAAACACCATATATTTT	.	TRBJ1-3	.	TRBV9
CASSLRGTSSPKQFF	TGTGCCAGCAGCTTACGAGGGACTAGCAGTCCGAAGCAGTTCTTC	TRBD2	TRBJ2-1	.	TRBV7-3
CASSYPGPSNTGELFF	TGTGCCAGCAGCTATCCTGGGCCATCGAACACCGGGGAGCTGTTTTTT	.	TRBJ2-2	.	TRBV7-3
CASSPRASGYNEQFF	TGTGCCAGCAGCCCCCGGGCTAGCGGCTACAATGAGCAGTTCTTC	TRBD2	TRBJ2-1	.	TRBV5-4
CASSMLGTSNTDTQYF	TGTGCCAGTAGTATGCTCGGGACTAGCAACACAGATACGCAGTATTTT	TRBD2	TRBJ2-3	few	TRBV19
CAWSPWGRRNQPQHF	TGTGCCTGGAGTCCCTGGGGGAGGCGCAATCAGCCCCAGCATTTT	.	TRBJ1-5	.	TRBV30
CAASQGNRPNEQYF	TGTGCCGCTTCGCAGGGTAACCGCCCCAACGAGCAGTACTTC	.	TRBJ2-7	.	TRBV19
CASSLASGSGNEQFF	TGTGCTAGCAGCTTAGCTAGCGGGAGTGGAAATGAGCAGTTCTTC	TRBD2	TRBJ2-1	.	TRBV7-7
CASSQEWGETQYF	TGTGCCAGCAGCCAAGAATGGGGCGAGACCCAGTACTTC	.	TRBJ2-5	.	TRBV14
CASSEIGGTNEKLFF	TGTGCCAGCAGTGAGATTGGGGGGACTAATGAAAAACTGTTTTTT	.	TRBJ1-4	.	TRBV6-1
CASRTGSTEAFF	TGTGCCAGCAGGACAGGATCCACTGAAGCTTTCTTT	.	TRBJ1-1	once	TRBV25-1
CASSATGTGQDTQYF	TGTGCCAGCAGCGCAACCGGGACAGGGCAAGATACGCAGTATTTT	TRBD1	TRBJ2-3	.	TRBV7-9
CASSFGPRDSPYEQYF	TGTGCCAGCAGTTTCGGGCCGCGGGACAGCCCCTACGAGCAGTACTTC	.	TRBJ2-7	.	TRBV28